Listed below are T cell receptor beta chains from one sample, sequenced in a study of OX40 agonist ivuxolimab in advanced cancers. Using immunoSEQ multiplex PCR, the repertoire was profiled, and TCRdb retains in-frame clones only, with some absent. The sample shows around 84,000 clones, around 93% of them seen only once. Sample: CD4+ or CD8+ T cells sorted from blood, taken in a trial of the OX40 agonist ivuxolimab. The source of these receptors is an adult with an advanced solid tumor such as melanoma, head and neck, liver or kidney cancer. The CDR3 runs from the conserved cysteine through the conserved F or W. The D gene is left open where the match is weak. Expanded clones get a size class; other rows say once, few or many, or leave the size out.

D: .; V: TRBV9; size: .; J: TRBJ2-7; DNA: TGTGCCAGCAGCGTAGAAGCGACCTCCTACGAGCAGTACTTC; CDR3: CASSVEATSYEQYF
D: .; V: TRBV7-3; size: .; J: TRBJ1-1; DNA: TGTGCCAGCAGCCCAACAGGGACCACTGAAGCTTTCTTT; CDR3: CASSPTGTTEAFF
D: TRBD2; V: TRBV10-3; size: .; J: TRBJ2-1; DNA: TGTGCCATCAGTAGGACTAGCGGGAGTGGTCATGAGCAGTTCTTC; CDR3: CAISRTSGSGHEQFF
D: .; V: TRBV6-5; size: .; J: TRBJ2-5; DNA: TGTGCCAGCAGTTACTCCCGGGGCACCCAAGAGACCCAGTACTTC; CDR3: CASSYSRGTQETQYF
D: .; V: TRBV5-1; size: once; J: TRBJ2-2; DNA: TGCGCCAGCAGCTTGGCCACGGGTTCGAACACCGGGGAGCTGTTTTTT; CDR3: CASSLATGSNTGELFF
D: .; V: TRBV29-1; size: once; J: TRBJ2-2; DNA: TGCAGCGTTTCTCAGAACAGGGGGGGAACCGGGGAGCTGTTTTTT; CDR3: CSVSQNRGGTGELFF
D: .; V: TRBV5-4; size: .; J: TRBJ2-3; DNA: TGTGCCAGCAGGTCCGGGACTAGCACAGATACGCAGTATTTT; CDR3: CASRSGTSTDTQYF
D: .; V: TRBV5-6; size: .; J: TRBJ1-3; DNA: TGTGCCAGCAGCTTGGGCCCAGGGGCCGCACGTGGAAACACCATATATTTT; CDR3: CASSLGPGAARGNTIYF
D: TRBD1; V: TRBV5-6; size: .; J: TRBJ1-4; DNA: TGTGCCAGCAGCTTTTCCAAAGGCTTTAGGACAGGGGAAGAAAAACTGTTTTTT; CDR3: CASSFSKGFRTGEEKLFF
D: TRBD2; V: TRBV6-6; size: .; J: TRBJ2-7; DNA: TGTGCCAGCAGCCGGACTAGCGGAAACTACGAGCAGTACTTC; CDR3: CASSRTSGNYEQYF
D: TRBD1; V: TRBV10-2; size: .; J: TRBJ1-2; DNA: TGCGCCAGCAGTACAGGGGAGGAAGGCTACACCTTC; CDR3: CASSTGEEGYTF
D: TRBD1; V: TRBV27; size: .; J: TRBJ2-7; DNA: TGTGCCAGCAAGGACAGGAGCTCCTACGAGCAGTACTTC; CDR3: CASKDRSSYEQYF
D: TRBD2; V: TRBV5-1; size: .; J: TRBJ2-3; DNA: TGCGCCAGCAGCGAACCCACTAGCGGGAGGGGGACAGATACGCAGTATTTT; CDR3: CASSEPTSGRGTDTQYF
D: TRBD1; V: TRBV27; size: .; J: TRBJ2-6; DNA: TGTGCCAGCAGTCAAACCGGGACAGGGGGCAGCTCTGGGGCCAACGTCCTGACTTTC; CDR3: CASSQTGTGGSSGANVLTF
D: .; V: TRBV7-2; size: .; J: TRBJ2-7; DNA: TGTGCCAGCAGCTTAGCGGCAGGAATAACCTACGAGCAGTACTTC; CDR3: CASSLAAGITYEQYF
D: TRBD1; V: TRBV5-1; size: .; J: TRBJ2-3; DNA: TGCGCCAGCAGCGTCGGACAGGGTGGTAGCACAGATACGCAGTATTTT; CDR3: CASSVGQGGSTDTQYF
D: .; V: TRBV5-4; size: once; J: TRBJ2-7; DNA: TGTGCCAGCAGCCACACGTTGCGGCGGAGCGAGCAGTACTTC; CDR3: CASSHTLRRSEQYF
D: .; V: TRBV19; size: .; J: TRBJ2-3; DNA: TGTGCCAGTAGTGCGCGAGCTAGCACAGATACGCAGTATTTT; CDR3: CASSARASTDTQYF
D: .; V: TRBV7-6; size: .; J: TRBJ2-7; DNA: TGTGCCAGCAGCTTAGGACAGGTCTACGAGCAGTACTTC; CDR3: CASSLGQVYEQYF
D: .; V: TRBV2; size: .; J: TRBJ1-1; DNA: TGTGCCAGAGGGCTCGGATCGTTGGGAGCTTTCTTT; CDR3: CARGLGSLGAFF
D: .; V: TRBV29-1; size: .; J: TRBJ1-2; DNA: TGCAGCGCGCTATTAGGGGTTCGCGATGGCTACACCTTC; CDR3: CSALLGVRDGYTF
D: .; V: TRBV7-3; size: once; J: TRBJ2-3; DNA: TGTGCCAGCAGCTTCGGGAGTTCAGATACGCAGTATTTT; CDR3: CASSFGSSDTQYF
D: .; V: TRBV6-5; size: .; J: TRBJ1-5; DNA: TGTGCCAGCAGTCGGGGGGGGAGCAATCAGCCCCAGCATTTT; CDR3: CASSRGGSNQPQHF
D: .; V: TRBV4-1; size: .; J: TRBJ2-3; DNA: TGCGCCAGCAGCCAAGATTGGGGACTGACCACAGATACGCAGTATTTT; CDR3: CASSQDWGLTTDTQYF
D: .; V: TRBV11-3; size: .; J: TRBJ1-5; DNA: TGTGCCAGCAGCTTAGGGCAGGGGAGGAATCAGCCCCAGCATTTT; CDR3: CASSLGQGRNQPQHF
D: TRBD2; V: TRBV7-3; size: once; J: TRBJ2-2; DNA: TGTGCCAGCAGCCGGGGAGTTCTAGCGGGAGATCTCACCGGGGAGCTGTTTTTT; CDR3: CASSRGVLAGDLTGELFF
D: TRBD2; V: TRBV28; size: .; J: TRBJ2-7; DNA: TGTGCCAGCATGTTTGCGGGAGTAGCCGAGCAGTACTTC; CDR3: CASMFAGVAEQYF
D: .; V: TRBV11-1; size: .; J: TRBJ2-7; DNA: TGTGCCAGCAGCTTAGCGTCCCACAGGGACTACGAGCAGTACTTC; CDR3: CASSLASHRDYEQYF
D: .; V: TRBV27; size: once; J: TRBJ1-1; DNA: TGTGCCAGCAGTTTATGGCAGAACACTGAAGCTTTCTTT; CDR3: CASSLWQNTEAFF
D: .; V: TRBV11-3; size: .; J: TRBJ2-7; DNA: TGTGCCAGCAGCTTGGAAGCCTTAGCACCGTACGAGCAGTACTTC; CDR3: CASSLEALAPYEQYF
D: TRBD1; V: TRBV2; size: .; J: TRBJ2-7; DNA: TGTGCCAGCAGAGGATCCGGGACAGGGTCAAAACAGTACTTC; CDR3: CASRGSGTGSKQYF
D: TRBD1; V: TRBV7-2; size: .; J: TRBJ2-1; DNA: TGTGCCAGCAGCTCGCAGGGGGCGCGGAATAGTGAGCAGTTCTTC; CDR3: CASSSQGARNSEQFF
D: TRBD2; V: TRBV11-3; size: .; J: TRBJ2-1; DNA: TGTGCCAGCAGCTTAGATCGGGGGAGGGTCGGATACAATGAGCAGTTCTTC; CDR3: CASSLDRGRVGYNEQFF
D: TRBD2; V: TRBV28; size: .; J: TRBJ2-7; DNA: TGTGCCAGCAGTTTCCCCGGGAGGGGGCAGTACTTC; CDR3: CASSFPGRGQYF
D: TRBD1; V: TRBV11-3; size: .; J: TRBJ2-2; DNA: TGTGCCAGCGCCCCAGGGGGGAACACCGGGGAGCTGTTTTTT; CDR3: CASAPGGNTGELFF
D: .; V: TRBV6-1; size: .; J: TRBJ2-7; DNA: TGTGCCAGCACGTACAGAAGTTATGACTACGAGCAGTACTTC; CDR3: CASTYRSYDYEQYF
D: .; V: TRBV7-3; size: .; J: TRBJ2-7; DNA: TGTGCCAGCAGCTCGCAGCCGGGCCAGGGCTACGAGCAGTACTTC; CDR3: CASSSQPGQGYEQYF
D: TRBD1; V: TRBV28; size: .; J: TRBJ2-7; DNA: TGTGCCAGCAGTTTATCCACAGGGGGTCCCAACGAGCAGTACTTC; CDR3: CASSLSTGGPNEQYF
D: TRBD1; V: TRBV29-1; size: .; J: TRBJ1-5; DNA: TGCAGCGTAGCCACAGGGGAGGGACAGCCCCAGCATTTT; CDR3: CSVATGEGQPQHF
D: .; V: TRBV7-2; size: .; J: TRBJ1-1; DNA: TGTGCCAGCAGACCCCCAGGGCCCGGAGCTTTCTTT; CDR3: CASRPPGPGAFF
D: TRBD2; V: TRBV7-9; size: .; J: TRBJ2-2; DNA: TGTGCCAGCAGCTTCACTCCTAGCGGGAGAGGCACCGGGGAGCTGTTTTTT; CDR3: CASSFTPSGRGTGELFF
D: .; V: TRBV6-1; size: .; J: TRBJ1-5; DNA: TGTGCCAGCAGTCTCCTCGGGGGTAATCAGCCCCAGCATTTT; CDR3: CASSLLGGNQPQHF
D: TRBD2; V: TRBV5-1; size: .; J: TRBJ2-5; DNA: TGCGCCAGCAAAGATGGTGCGGGAGGGCCTGAGACCCAGTACTTC; CDR3: CASKDGAGGPETQYF
D: TRBD1; V: TRBV18; size: .; J: TRBJ1-1; DNA: TGTGCCAGCTCACCAATCAGAGGACAGGGGATGAACACTGAAGCTTTCTTT; CDR3: CASSPIRGQGMNTEAFF
D: TRBD1; V: TRBV28; size: .; J: TRBJ2-1; DNA: TGTGCCAGCAGTCTCGGGACAGGTGTCAATGAGCAGTTCTTC; CDR3: CASSLGTGVNEQFF
D: .; V: TRBV7-9; size: .; J: TRBJ1-5; DNA: TGTGCCAGCAGCTTAGAGGTTTTAGCTCTGTCGGATCAGCCCCAGCATTTT; CDR3: CASSLEVLALSDQPQHF
D: .; V: TRBV4-1; size: .; J: TRBJ2-1; DNA: TGCGCCAGCAGCGACAGTACAGGACGGACGTCTTGGAATGAGCAGTTCTTC; CDR3: CASSDSTGRTSWNEQFF
D: TRBD2; V: TRBV9; size: .; J: TRBJ2-1; DNA: TGTGCCAGCAGCCTCCACCCCCACCATAGCGGGAGTATTTACAATGAGCAGTTCTTC; CDR3: CASSLHPHHSGSIYNEQFF
D: .; V: TRBV19; size: .; J: TRBJ2-1; DNA: TGTGCCAGTAGCCTTATTGGAGAGGAGGCGGGTGAGCAGTTCTTC; CDR3: CASSLIGEEAGEQFF
D: TRBD1; V: TRBV6-4; size: .; J: TRBJ1-2; DNA: TGTGCCAGCAGTGGTACAGGGGACTATGGCTACACCTTC; CDR3: CASSGTGDYGYTF